This entry features one T cell receptor (beta chain) sequence. Its antigen target is currently unknown. Because the CDR3 is missing its conserved closing phenylalanine or tryptophan, this is likely a read error. It is unclear where the CDR3 begins or ends on the DNA, so no DNA is shown, and the CDR3 is as TCRdb lists it. The data are from a study of blood T cell repertoires in COVID-19 (dated by TCRdb to about 2020). Background for the entire study: Collaborator samples came from the United States, Italy and Spain and covered acute and convalescent phases of COVID-19. The prospective study material was composed of cDNA or gDNA derived from T cells, B-cell-depleted T cells, or PBMCs. Deeply sampled blood TCRbeta repertoires from subjects exposed to, actively infected with, or recovered from COVID-19 were included in the dataset. A freely available public database, intended as a resource for researchers studying the immune response to SARS-CoV-2, is where the repertoires were released. Samples were obtained from the ongoing ImmuneRACE study (first 160 participants) and from 1,000 to 1,500 subjects provided by 6 global collaborators. A de-identified subject ID, COVID-19 status, age in years and sex were almost always included in the sample metadata. Where HLA class I and class II types were available, the types were taken from metadata supplied by the sample provider, not from assay-based typing. Results and caveats for the whole study, not just this receptor: The amount of clinical and demographic metadata varied by source and participant and was provided uncurated.

Enrolling through a virtual design, the prospective study's participants ranged in age from about 18 to 89 years and lived across 20 to 30 United States geographic areas. Cohort assignment in the prospective study relied on participant-reported clinical history from a screening survey and a study questionnaire. Recovered participants in ImmuneRACE Cohort 3 were defined by two consecutive negative NP/OP PCR tests, clearance by a healthcare professional, or resolution of symptoms. In the prospective study, whole blood, serum and a nasopharyngeal or oropharyngeal swab were collected from each participant by mobile phlebotomists. Participants in the prospective study had the option to provide additional blood draws and questionnaires over an approximately 2-month period. Before DNA extraction, prospective study blood samples were shipped either frozen or at room temperature. The germline V gene (reference sequence) provides CDR1 PRHDT and CDR2 FYEKMQ. Termini included, the CDR3 measures 12 amino acids.

TCRbeta CDR3 regions were amplified from genomic DNA using the immunoSEQ Assay, a bias-controlled multiplex PCR. Per the original workflow: Within the assay, amplification of reference gene primers was used to estimate how many nucleated cells each sample contained. Sequence reads were collapsed and filtered to measure the absolute abundance of every unique TCRbeta CDR3 rearrangement. For each sample, productive Simpson clonality was calculated by taking the square root of Simpson's diversity index across productive rearrangements. What TCRdb holds here is the immuneACCESS table cut down to in-frame rearrangements. Part of the clones is not present; checked against another copy, under half of the missing clones reflect an unresolved V gene, and the others are unexplained. The V and J calls and clone size are taken from that table; D and trimming were inferred from the DNA. Across this sample there are about 130,000 clones, with 86% seen only once. Less than 2.5% of the sample is taken by the ten largest.

This sequence originates from a woman in her 50s who had recovered from COVID-19. Sequenced material: PBMCs or T cells enriched from blood (not recorded which). The rearrangement joined TRBV13 to TRBJ2-4; the table's D call, TRBD1, was not checked against the DNA. The CDR3 protein sequence reads: CASSLEGQAIRI.